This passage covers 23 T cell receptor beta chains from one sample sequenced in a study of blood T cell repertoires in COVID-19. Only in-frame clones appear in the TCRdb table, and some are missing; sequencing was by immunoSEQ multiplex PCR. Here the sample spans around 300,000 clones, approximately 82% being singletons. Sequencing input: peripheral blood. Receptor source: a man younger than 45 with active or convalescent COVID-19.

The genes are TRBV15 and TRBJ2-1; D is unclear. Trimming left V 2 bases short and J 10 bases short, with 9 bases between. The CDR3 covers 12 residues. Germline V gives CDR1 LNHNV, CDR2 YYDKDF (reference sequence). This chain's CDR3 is CATSRNLGEQFF. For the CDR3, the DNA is TGTGCCACCAGCAGAAATCTCGGGGAGCAGTTCTTC.

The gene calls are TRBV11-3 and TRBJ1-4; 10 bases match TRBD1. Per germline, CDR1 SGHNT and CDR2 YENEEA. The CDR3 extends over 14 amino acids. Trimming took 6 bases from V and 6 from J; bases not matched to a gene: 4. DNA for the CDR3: TGTGCCAGCAGGCGCGGGACAGGGGATGAAAAACTGTTTTTT. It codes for CASRRGTGDEKLFF.

CDR3 residues: CASSLGAGLGHYGYTF. The CDR3 DNA reads TGTGCCAGCAGCTTGGGAGCGGGCCTTGGTCACTATGGCTACACCTTC. The rearrangement uses TRBV5-6 and TRBJ1-2; D is ambiguous. V was trimmed by 0 bases and J by 3 bases, leaving 15 bases between them. The germline gives CDR1 SGHDT, CDR2 YYEEEE. CDR3 size: 16 residues.

CDR3 nucleotides: TGCGCCAGCAGCCAAGAAGGAGCAGATACGCAGTATTTT. Protein product: CASSQEGADTQYF. This chain connects TRBV4-3 to TRBJ2-3; D is uncertain. The germline CDR1 and CDR2 sequences are LGHNA and YSLEER. The CDR3 covers 13 residues. V was shortened by 0 bases and J by 4 bases, with 5 bases between the two germline ends.

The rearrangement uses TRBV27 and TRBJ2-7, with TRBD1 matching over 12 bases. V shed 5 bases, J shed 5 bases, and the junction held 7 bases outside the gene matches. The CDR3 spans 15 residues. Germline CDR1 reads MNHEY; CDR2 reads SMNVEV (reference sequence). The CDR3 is CASSTGTGGADEQYF. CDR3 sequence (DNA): TGTGCCAGCAGTACCGGGACAGGGGGCGCAGACGAGCAGTACTTC.

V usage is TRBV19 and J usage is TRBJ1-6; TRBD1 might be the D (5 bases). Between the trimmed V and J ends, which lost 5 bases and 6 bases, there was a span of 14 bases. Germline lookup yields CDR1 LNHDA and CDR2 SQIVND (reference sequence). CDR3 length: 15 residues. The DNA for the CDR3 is TGTGCCAGTAGTTTGGGGCCCCGCGGTAATTCACCCCTCCACTTT. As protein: CASSLGPRGNSPLHF.

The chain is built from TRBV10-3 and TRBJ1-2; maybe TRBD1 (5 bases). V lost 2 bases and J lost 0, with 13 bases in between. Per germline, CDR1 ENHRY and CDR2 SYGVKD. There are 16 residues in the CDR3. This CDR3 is CAISENQGQANYGYTF. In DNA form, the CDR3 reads TGTGCCATCAGTGAGAATCAGGGTCAAGCTAACTATGGCTACACCTTC.

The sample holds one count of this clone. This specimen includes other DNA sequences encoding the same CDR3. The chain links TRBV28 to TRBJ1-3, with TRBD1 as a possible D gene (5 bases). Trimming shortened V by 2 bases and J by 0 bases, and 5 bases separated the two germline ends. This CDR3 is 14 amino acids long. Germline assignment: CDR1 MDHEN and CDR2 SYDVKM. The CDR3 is CASSLGASGNTIYF. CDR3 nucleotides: TGTGCCAGCAGTTTAGGGGCCTCTGGAAACACCATATATTTT.

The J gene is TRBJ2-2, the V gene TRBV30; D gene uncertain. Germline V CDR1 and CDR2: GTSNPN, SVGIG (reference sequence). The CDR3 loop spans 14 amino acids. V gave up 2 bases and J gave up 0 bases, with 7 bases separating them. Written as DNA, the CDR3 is TGTGCCTGGAGTATCAGTTCGAACACCGGGGAGCTGTTTTTT. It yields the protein CAWSISSNTGELFF.

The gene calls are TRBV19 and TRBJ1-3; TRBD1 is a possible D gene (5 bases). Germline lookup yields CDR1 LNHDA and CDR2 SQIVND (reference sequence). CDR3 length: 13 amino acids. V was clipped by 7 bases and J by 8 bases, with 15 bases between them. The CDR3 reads CASNTQGLDTIYF. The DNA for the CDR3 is TGTGCCAGTAATACCCAGGGTCTGGACACCATATATTTT. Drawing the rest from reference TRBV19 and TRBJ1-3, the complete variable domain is DGGITQSPKYLFRKEGQNVTLSCEQNLNHDAMYWYRQDPGQGLRLIYYSQIVNDFQKGDIAEGYSVSREKKESFPLTVTSAQKNPTAFYLCASNTQGLDTIYFGEGSWLTVV.

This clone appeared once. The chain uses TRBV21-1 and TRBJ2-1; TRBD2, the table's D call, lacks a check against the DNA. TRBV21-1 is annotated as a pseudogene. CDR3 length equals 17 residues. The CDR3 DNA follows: TGTGCCAGCAGCAATAGCCTCCCGGGGGGGCCCTACAATGAGCAGTTCTTC. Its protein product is CASSNSLPGGPYNEQFF.

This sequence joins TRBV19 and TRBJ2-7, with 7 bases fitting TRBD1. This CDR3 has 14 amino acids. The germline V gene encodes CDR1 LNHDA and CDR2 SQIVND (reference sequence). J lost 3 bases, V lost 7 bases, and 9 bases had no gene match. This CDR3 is CASTPGTANYEQYF. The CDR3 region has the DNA TGTGCCAGTACCCCCGGGACAGCTAACTACGAGCAGTACTTC.

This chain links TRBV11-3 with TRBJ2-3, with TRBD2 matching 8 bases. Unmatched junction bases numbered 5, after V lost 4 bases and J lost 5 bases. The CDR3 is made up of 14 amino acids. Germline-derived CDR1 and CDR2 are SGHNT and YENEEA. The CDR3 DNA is TGTGCCAGCAGCTCTCGGGGGGGAGGAGATACGCAGTATTTT. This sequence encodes CASSSRGGGDTQYF.

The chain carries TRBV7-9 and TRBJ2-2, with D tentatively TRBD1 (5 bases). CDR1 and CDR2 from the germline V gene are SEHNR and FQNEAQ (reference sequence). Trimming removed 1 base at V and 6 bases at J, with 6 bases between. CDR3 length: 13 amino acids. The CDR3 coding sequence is TGTGCCAGCAGCTTAGAAGGGGCCGGGGAGCTGTTTTTT. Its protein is CASSLEGAGELFF.

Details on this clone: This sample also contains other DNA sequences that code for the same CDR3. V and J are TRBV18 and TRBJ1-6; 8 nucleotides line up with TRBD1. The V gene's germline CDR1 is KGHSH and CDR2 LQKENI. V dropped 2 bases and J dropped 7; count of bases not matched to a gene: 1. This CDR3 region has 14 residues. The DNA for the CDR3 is TGTGCCAGCTCACCAGGACAGGGAAATTCACCCCTCCACTTT. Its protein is CASSPGQGNSPLHF.

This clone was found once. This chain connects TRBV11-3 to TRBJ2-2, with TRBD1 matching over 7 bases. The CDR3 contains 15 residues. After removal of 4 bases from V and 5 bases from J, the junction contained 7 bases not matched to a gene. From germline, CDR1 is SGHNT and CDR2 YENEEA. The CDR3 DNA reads TGTGCCAGCAGCTCCAACAGGGGTGGAACCGGGGAGCTGTTTTTT. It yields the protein CASSSNRGGTGELFF.

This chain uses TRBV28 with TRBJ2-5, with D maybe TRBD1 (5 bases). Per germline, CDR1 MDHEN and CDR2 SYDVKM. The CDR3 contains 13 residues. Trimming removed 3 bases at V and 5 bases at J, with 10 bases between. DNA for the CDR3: TGTGCCAGCAGTTTTGCAGGGTCGGAGACCCAGTACTTC. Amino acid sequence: CASSFAGSETQYF.

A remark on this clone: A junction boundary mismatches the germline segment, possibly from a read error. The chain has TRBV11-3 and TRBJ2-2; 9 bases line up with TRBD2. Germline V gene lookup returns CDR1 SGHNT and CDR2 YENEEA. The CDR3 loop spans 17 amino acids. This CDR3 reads CASSDRGGGRNAGELFF. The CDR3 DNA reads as TGTGCCAGCAGCGACCGCGGGGGGGGCCGGAACGCCGGGGAGCTGTTTTTT.

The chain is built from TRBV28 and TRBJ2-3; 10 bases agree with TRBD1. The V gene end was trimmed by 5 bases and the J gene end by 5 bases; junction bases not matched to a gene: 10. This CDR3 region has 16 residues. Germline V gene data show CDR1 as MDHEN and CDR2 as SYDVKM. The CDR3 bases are TGTGCCAGCAGTCTACCGGGACAGGGGTATAAAGATACGCAGTATTTT. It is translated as CASSLPGQGYKDTQYF.

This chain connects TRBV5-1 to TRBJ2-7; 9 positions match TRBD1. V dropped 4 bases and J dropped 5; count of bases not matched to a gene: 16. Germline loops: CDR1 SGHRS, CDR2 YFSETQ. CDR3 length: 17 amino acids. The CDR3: CASSISTVGTGRDEQYF. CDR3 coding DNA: TGCGCCAGCAGCATCAGTACTGTCGGGACAGGGCGGGACGAGCAGTACTTC.

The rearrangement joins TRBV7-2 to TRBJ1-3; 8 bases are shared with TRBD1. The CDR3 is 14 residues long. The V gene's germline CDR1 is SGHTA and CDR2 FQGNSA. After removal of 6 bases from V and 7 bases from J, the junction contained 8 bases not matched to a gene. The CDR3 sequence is CASSFQGARNTIYF. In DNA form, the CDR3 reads TGTGCCAGCAGTTTTCAGGGGGCTCGGAACACCATATATTTT.

The CDR3 DNA reads as TGTGCCAGCAGCTTGGAAGCCCCGGGACAGGGATGGTATGGCTACACCTTC. Encoded protein: CASSLEAPGQGWYGYTF. V is TRBV5-4 and J is TRBJ1-2, with 9 bases fitting TRBD1. The CDR3 totals 17 residues. The V gene's germline CDR1 is SGHNT and CDR2 YYREEE (reference sequence). The trim removed 0 bases at V and 5 bases at J, leaving 11 bases unmatched.

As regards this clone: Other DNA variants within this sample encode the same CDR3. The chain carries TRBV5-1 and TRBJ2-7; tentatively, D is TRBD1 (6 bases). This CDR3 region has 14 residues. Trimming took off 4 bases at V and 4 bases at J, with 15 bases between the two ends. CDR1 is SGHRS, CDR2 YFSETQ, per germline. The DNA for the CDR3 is TGCGCCAGCAGCCCCACCGGGACAACGTACGAGCAGTACTTC. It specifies CASSPTGTTYEQYF.